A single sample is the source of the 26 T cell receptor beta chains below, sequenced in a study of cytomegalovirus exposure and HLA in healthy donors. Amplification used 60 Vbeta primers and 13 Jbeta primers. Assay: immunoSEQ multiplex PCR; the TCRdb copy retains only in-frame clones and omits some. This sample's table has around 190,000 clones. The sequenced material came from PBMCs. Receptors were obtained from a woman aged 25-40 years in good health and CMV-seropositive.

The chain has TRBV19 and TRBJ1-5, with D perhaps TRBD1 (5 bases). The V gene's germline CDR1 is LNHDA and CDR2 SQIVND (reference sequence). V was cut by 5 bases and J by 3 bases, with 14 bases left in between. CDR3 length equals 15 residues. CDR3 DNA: TGTGCCAGTAGTCTCATCTCAGGGCCCAATCAGCCCCAGCATTTT. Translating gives CASSLISGPNQPQHF.

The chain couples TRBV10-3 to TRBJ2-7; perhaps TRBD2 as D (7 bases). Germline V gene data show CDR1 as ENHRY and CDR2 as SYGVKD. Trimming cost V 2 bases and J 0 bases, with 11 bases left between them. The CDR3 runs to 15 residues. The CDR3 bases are TGTGCCATCAGTGAGCGCGGGGGCTACTCCTACGAGCAGTACTTC. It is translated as CAISERGGYSYEQYF.

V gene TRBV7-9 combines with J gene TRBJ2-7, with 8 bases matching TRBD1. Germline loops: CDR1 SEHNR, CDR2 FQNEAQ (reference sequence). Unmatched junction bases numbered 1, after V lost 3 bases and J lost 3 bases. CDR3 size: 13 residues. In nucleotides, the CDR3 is TGTGCCAGCAGCTTGGGGACAGGCTACGAGCAGTACTTC. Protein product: CASSLGTGYEQYF.

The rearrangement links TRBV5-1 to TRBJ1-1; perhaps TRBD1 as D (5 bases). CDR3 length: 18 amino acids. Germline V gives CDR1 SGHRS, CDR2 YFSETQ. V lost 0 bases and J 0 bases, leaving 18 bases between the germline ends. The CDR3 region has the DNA TGCGCCAGCAGCTTGGCCTTAGACAGCCACCTAATGAACACTGAAGCTTTCTTT. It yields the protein CASSLALDSHLMNTEAFF.

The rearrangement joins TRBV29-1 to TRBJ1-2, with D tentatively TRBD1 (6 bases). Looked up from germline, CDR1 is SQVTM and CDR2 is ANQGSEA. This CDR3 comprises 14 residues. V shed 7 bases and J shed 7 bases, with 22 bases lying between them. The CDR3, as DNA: TGCAGCGACAAAACGACAGGCTCGTCTAGTGGCTACACCTTC. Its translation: CSDKTTGSSSGYTF.

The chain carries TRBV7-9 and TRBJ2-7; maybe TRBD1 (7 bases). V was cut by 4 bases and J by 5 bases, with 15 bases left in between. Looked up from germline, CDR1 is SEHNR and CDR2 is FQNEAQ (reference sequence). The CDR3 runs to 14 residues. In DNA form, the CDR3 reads TGTGCCAGCAGCTACCGACAGGGCGGGGACGAGCAGTACTTC. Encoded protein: CASSYRQGGDEQYF.

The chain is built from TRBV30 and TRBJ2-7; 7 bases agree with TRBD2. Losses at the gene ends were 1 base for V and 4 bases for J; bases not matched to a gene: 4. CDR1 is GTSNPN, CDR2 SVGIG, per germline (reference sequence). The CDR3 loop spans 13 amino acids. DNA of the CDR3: TGTGCCTGGAGTGAGCGGGGATTTTACGAGCAGTACTTC. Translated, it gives CAWSERGFYEQYF.

The CDR3 reads CASSIASGLGYTF. For the CDR3, the DNA is TGTGCCAGTAGTATAGCCTCAGGGCTTGGCTACACCTTC. The chain is built from TRBV19 and TRBJ1-2, with D possibly TRBD1 on 5 matching bases. Looked up from germline, CDR1 is LNHDA and CDR2 is SQIVND (reference sequence). CDR3 length equals 13 residues. V gave up 1 base and J gave up 7 bases, with 10 bases separating them.

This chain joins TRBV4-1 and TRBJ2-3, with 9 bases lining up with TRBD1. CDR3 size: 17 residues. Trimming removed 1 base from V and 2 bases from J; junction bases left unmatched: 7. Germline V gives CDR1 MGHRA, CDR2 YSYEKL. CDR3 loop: CASSQVIGTGPTDTQYF. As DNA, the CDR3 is TGCGCCAGCAGCCAAGTAATCGGGACAGGGCCCACAGATACGCAGTATTTT.

CDR3 nucleotide sequence: TGTGCCAGCAGCTCCGGTCCGTCGGGGAACACTGAAGCTTTCTTT. Translated: CASSSGPSGNTEAFF. This chain links TRBV7-2 with TRBJ1-1; no definite D call. Germline CDR1 reads SGHTA; CDR2 reads FQGNSA. V lost 4 bases to trimming and J lost 1 base, with 13 bases between them. The CDR3 runs 15 residues.

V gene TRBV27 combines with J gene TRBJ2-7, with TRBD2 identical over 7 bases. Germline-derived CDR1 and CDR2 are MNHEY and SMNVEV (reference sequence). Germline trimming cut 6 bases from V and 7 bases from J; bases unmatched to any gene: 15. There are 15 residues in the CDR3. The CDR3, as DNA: TGTGCCAGCAGACGGGGGGAGGCCGGCCTTTGGGAGCAGTACTTC. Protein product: CASRRGEAGLWEQYF.

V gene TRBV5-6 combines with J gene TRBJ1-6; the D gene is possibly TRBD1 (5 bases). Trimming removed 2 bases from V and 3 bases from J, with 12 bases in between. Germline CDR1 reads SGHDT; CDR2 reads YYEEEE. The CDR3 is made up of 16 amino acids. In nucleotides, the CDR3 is TGTGCCAGCAGCTTAAGGCGGGACCTCTATAATTCACCCCTCCACTTT. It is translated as CASSLRRDLYNSPLHF.

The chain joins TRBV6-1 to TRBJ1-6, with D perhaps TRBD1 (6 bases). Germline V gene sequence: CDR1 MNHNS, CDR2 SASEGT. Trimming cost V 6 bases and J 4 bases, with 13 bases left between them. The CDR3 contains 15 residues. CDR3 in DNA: TGTGCCAGCAGAGATTCCGGACAGTATAATTCACCCCTCCACTTT. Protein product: CASRDSGQYNSPLHF.

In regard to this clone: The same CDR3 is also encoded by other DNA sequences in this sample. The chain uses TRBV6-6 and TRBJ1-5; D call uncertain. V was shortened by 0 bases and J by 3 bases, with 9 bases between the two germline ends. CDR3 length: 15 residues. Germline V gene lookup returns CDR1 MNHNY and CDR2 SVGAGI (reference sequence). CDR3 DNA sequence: TGTGCCAGCAGTTACTCGCCCGTCTACAATCAGCCCCAGCATTTT. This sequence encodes CASSYSPVYNQPQHF.

The CDR3 protein is CASSSGQVHPYGYTF. CDR3 nucleotides: TGCGCCAGCAGTTCGGGACAGGTGCACCCCTATGGCTACACCTTC. The chain uses TRBV5-1 and TRBJ1-2, with 8 bases lining up with TRBD1. The CDR3 length is 15 residues. Germline CDR1 SGHRS, CDR2 YFSETQ. After removal of 5 bases from V and 4 bases from J, the junction contained 10 bases not matched to a gene.

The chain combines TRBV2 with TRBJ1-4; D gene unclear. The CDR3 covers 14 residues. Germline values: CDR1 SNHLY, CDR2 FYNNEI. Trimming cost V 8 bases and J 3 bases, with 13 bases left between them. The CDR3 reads CASLPQIANEKLFF. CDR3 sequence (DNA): TGTGCCAGCTTACCACAGATAGCTAATGAAAAACTGTTTTTT. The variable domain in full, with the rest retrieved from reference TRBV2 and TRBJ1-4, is EPEVTQTPSHQVTQMGQEVILRCVPISNHLYFYWYRQILGQKVEFLVSFYNNEISEKSEIFDDQFSVERPDGSNFTLKIRSTKLEDSAMYFCASLPQIANEKLFFGSGTQLSVL.

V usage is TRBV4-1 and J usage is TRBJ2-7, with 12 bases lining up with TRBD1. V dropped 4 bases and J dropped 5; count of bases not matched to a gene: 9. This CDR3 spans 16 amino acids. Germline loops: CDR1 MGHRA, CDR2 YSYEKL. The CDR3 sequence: CASSPRQGQGANEQYF. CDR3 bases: TGCGCCAGCAGCCCTAGACAGGGACAGGGGGCGAACGAGCAGTACTTC.

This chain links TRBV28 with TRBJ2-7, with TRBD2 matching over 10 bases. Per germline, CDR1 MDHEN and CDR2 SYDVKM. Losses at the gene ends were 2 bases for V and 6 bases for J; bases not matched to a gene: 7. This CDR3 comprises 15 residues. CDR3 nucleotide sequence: TGTGCCAGCAGTTTACTAGCGGGAGCCCAGGGCGAGCAGTACTTC. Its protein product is CASSLLAGAQGEQYF. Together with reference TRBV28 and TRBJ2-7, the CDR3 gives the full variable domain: DVKVTQSSRYLVKRTGEKVFLECVQDMDHENMFWYRQDPGLGLRLIYFSYDVKMKEKGDIPEGYSVSREKKERFSLILESASTNQTSMYLCASSLLAGAQGEQYFGPGTRLTVT.

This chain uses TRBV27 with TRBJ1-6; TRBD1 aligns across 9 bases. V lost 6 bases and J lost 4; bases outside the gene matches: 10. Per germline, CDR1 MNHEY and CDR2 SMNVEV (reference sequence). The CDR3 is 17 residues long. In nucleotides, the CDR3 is TGTGCCAGCAGCCCAGTTTCGGGACAGGGTTATAATTCACCCCTCCACTTT. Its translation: CASSPVSGQGYNSPLHF.

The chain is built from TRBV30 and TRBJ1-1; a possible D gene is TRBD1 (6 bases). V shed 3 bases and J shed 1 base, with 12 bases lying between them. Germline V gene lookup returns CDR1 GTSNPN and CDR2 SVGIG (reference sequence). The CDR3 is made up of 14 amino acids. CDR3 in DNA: TGTGCCTGGAGCTCCGGACAGACGAACACTGAAGCTTTCTTT. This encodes CAWSSGQTNTEAFF.

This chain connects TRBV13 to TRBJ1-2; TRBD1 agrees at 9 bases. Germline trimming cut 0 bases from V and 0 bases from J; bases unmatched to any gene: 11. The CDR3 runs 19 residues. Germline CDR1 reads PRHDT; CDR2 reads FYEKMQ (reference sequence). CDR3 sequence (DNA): TGTGCCAGCAGCTTAGGGAATTTCCCCAGGACAGGGGCTAACTATGGCTACACCTTC. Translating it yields CASSLGNFPRTGANYGYTF. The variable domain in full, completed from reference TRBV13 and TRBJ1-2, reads AAGVIQSPRHLIKEKRETATLKCYPIPRHDTVYWYQQGPGQDPQFLISFYEKMQSDKGSIPDRFSAQQFSDYHSELNMSSLELGDSALYFCASSLGNFPRTGANYGYTFGSGTRLTVV.

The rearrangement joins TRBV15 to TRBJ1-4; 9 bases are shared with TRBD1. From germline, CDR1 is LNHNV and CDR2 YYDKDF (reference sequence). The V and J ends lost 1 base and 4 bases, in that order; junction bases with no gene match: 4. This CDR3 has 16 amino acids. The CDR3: CATSRGTGVRNEKLFF. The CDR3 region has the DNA TGTGCCACCAGCAGAGGGACAGGGGTCCGTAATGAAAAACTGTTTTTT.

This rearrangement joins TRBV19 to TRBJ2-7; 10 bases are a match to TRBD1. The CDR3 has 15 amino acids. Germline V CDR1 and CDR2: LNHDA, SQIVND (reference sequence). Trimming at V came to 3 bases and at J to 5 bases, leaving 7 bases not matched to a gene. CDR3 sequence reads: CASSIAGTGVHEQYF. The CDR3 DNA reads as TGTGCCAGTAGTATCGCCGGGACAGGGGTCCACGAGCAGTACTTC.

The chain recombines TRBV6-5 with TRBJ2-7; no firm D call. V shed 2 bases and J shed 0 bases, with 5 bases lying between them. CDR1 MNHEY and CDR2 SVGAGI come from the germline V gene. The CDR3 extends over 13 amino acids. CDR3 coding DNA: TGTGCCAGCAGTTACCCTAGCTCCTACGAGCAGTACTTC. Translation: CASSYPSSYEQYF.

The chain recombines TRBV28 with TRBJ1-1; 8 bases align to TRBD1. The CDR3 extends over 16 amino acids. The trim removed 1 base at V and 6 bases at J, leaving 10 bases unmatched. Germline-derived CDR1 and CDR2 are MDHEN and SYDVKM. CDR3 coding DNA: TGTGCCAGCAGTTTATACCCCGGACGGACAGGGCCTGAAGCTTTCTTT. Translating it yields CASSLYPGRTGPEAFF.

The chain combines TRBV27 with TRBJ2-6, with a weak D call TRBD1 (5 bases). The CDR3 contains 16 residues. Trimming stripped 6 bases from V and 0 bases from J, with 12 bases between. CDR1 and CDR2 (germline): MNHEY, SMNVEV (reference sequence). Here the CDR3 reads CASRETGFSGANVLTF. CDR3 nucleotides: TGTGCCAGCAGGGAAACAGGTTTCTCTGGGGCCAACGTCCTGACTTTC.